This T cell receptor (beta chain) was identified in a study of blood T cell repertoires in COVID-19. Profiling relied on immunoSEQ multiplex PCR, and the TCRdb table lists in-frame clones only, not all of them. This sample yields about 270,000 clones, of which roughly 79% are seen a single time; 2.5% to 3% belongs to the top ten. Trimming removed 5 bases at V and 8 bases at J, with 9 bases between. The CDR3 extends over 11 amino acids. Germline assignment: CDR1 LNHDA and CDR2 SQIVND (reference sequence). This TCR came from a woman aged 60-75 years with active or convalescent COVID-19. Sequencing used peripheral blood. V gene TRBV19 combines with J gene TRBJ1-2, with D possibly matching TRBD1 (6 bases). The CDR3 DNA sequence: TGTGCCAGTAGTGAAGGGGGAGGCTACACCTTC. Translated: CASSEGGGYTF.